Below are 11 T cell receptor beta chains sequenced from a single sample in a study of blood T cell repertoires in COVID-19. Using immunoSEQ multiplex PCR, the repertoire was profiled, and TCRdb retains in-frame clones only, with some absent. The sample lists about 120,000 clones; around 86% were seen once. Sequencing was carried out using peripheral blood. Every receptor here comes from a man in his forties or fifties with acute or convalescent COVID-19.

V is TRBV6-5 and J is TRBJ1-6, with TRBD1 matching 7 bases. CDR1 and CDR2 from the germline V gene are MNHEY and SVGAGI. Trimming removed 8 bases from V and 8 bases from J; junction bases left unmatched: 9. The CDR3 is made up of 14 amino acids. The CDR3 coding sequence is TGTGCCAGCCTTGGGGACAGCCCTTATTCACCCCTCCACTTT. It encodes CASLGDSPYSPLHF.

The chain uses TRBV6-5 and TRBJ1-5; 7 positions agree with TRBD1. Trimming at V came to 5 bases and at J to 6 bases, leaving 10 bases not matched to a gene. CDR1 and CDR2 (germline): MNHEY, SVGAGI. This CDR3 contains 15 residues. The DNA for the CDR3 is TGTGCCAGCAGTACCCGACAGGGTGGCTCTCAGCCCCAGCATTTT. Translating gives CASSTRQGGSQPQHF.

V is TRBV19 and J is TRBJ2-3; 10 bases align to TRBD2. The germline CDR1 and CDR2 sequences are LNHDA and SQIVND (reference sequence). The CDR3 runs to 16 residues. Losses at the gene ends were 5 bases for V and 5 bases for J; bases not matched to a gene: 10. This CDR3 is CASSFKSGGAGDTQYF. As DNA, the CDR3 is TGTGCCAGTAGTTTTAAAAGCGGGGGGGCTGGAGATACGCAGTATTTT.

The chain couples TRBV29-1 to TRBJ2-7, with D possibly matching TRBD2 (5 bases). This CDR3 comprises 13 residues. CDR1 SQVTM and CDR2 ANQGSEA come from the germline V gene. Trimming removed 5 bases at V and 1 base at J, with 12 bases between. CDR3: CSVLDSKSYEQYF. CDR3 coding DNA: TGCAGCGTTCTGGACTCAAAATCCTACGAGCAGTACTTC.

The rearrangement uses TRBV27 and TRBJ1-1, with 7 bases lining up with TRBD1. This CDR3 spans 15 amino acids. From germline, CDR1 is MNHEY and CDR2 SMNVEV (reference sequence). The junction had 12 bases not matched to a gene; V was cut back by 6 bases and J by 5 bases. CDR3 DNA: TGTGCCAGCAGCCCCGTTGGCAGGGGGTTTACTGAAGCTTTCTTT. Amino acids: CASSPVGRGFTEAFF.

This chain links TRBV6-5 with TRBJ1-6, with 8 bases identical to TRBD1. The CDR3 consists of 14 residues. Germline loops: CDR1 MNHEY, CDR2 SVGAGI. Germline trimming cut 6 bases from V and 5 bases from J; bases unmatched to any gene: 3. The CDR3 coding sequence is TGTGCCAGCAGAAGACAGGGGAATAATTCACCCCTCCACTTT. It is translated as CASRRQGNNSPLHF.

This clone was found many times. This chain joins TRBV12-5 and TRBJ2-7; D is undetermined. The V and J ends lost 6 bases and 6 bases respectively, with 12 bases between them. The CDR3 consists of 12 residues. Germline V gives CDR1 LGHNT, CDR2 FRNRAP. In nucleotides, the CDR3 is TGTGCTAGTGGGGGTCCTCGCGGCGAGCAGTACTTC. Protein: CASGGPRGEQYF.

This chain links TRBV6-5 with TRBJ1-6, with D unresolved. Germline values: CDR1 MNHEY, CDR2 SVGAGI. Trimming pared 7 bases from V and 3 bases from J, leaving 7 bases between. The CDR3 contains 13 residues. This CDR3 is CASKAGYNSPLHF. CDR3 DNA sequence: TGTGCCAGCAAGGCGGGCTATAATTCACCCCTCCACTTT.

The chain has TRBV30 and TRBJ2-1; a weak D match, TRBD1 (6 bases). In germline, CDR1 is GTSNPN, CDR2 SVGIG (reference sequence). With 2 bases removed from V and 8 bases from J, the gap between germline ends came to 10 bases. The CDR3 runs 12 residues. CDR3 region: CAWSQQGDEQFF. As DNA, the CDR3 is TGTGCCTGGAGTCAACAGGGAGATGAGCAGTTCTTC.

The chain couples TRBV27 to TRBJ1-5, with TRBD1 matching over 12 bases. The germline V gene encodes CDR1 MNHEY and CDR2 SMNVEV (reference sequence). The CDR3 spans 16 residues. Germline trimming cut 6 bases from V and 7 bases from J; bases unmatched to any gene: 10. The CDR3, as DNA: TGTGCCAGCAGAACCGGGACAGGGGGCGCGGGACAGCCCCAGCATTTT. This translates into CASRTGTGGAGQPQHF.

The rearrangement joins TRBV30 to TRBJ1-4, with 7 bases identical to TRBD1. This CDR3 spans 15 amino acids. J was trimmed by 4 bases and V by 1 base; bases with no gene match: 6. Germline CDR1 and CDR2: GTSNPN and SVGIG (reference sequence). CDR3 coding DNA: TGTGCCTGGAGTGCCGGACAGGCGGGTAATGAAAAACTGTTTTTT. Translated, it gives CAWSAGQAGNEKLFF.